Sequencing of this TCR beta chain was carried out in a study of T-cell memory formation after mild COVID-19. Study findings and constraints: Later expanders leaned CD4+, whereas day 15 to 85 contracting clones were balanced CD4/CD8. Memory sampled before infection contained some responding clones, suggesting cross-reactive memory joined. Mostly located in CM and EM were contracting CD4+ clones, with contracting CD8+ clones located in EMRA.

TCRdb recomputed calls from the 5' RACE reads with MiXCR, one row per CDR3 protein. There are hundreds of thousands of distinct CDR3 sequences in the sample; approximately 27% occur only once, and about 13% lies in the top ten. The table lists this clonotype with a few counts. The antigen is unknown. The clonotype originates from an adult woman who had mild COVID-19 (a few samples of this study predate the infection). Cell type and time point are not known. The sequenced material came from PBMCs or a T cell subset sorted from them (not recorded which).

The chain's CDR3 is CASSPGLNYGYTF. The CDR3 DNA is TGTGCCAGCTCACCAGGGCTTAACTATGGCTACACCTTC. The chain links TRBV18 to TRBJ1-2; D is uncertain. V dropped 2 bases and J dropped 1 base, with 5 bases sitting between them. Germline assignment: CDR1 KGHSH and CDR2 LQKENI. The CDR3 is 13 amino acids.